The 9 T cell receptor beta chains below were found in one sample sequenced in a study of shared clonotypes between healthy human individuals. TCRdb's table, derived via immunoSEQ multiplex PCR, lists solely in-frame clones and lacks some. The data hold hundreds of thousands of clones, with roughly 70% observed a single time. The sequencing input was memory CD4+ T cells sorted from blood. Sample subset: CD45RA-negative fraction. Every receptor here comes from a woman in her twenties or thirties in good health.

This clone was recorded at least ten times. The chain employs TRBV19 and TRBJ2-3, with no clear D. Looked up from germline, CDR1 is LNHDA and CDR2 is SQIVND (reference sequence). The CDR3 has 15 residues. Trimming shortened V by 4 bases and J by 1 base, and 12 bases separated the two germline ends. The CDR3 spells CASSTWTPRTDTQYF. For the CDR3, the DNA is TGTGCCAGTAGTACATGGACCCCACGCACAGATACGCAGTATTTT.

The CDR3 bases are TGTGCCAGCAGCAAGGACGGCGGCACCGGGGAGCTGTTTTTT. Translated: CASSKDGGTGELFF. V is TRBV6-1 and J is TRBJ2-2, with no clear D. The CDR3 is 14 residues long. The V end lost 6 bases, the J end lost 4 bases, and 12 bases lay between the germline ends. From germline, CDR1 is MNHNS and CDR2 SASEGT.

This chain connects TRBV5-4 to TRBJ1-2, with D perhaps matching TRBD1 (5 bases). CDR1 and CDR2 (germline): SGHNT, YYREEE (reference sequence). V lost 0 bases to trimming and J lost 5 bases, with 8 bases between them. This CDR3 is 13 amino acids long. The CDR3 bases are TGTGCCAGCAGCTTGGTTGCAGGGTATGGCTACACCTTC. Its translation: CASSLVAGYGYTF.

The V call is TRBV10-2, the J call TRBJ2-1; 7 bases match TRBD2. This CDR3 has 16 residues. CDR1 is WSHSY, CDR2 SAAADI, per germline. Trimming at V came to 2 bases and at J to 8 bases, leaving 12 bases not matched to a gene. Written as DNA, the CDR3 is TGCGCCAGCAGTGAGCCCGCCGGGTCGCGGGAGCATGAGCAGTTCTTC. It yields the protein CASSEPAGSREHEQFF.

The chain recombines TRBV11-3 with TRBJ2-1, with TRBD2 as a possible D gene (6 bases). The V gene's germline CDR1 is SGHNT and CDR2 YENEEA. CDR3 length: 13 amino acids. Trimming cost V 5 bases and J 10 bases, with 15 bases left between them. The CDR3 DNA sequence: TGTGCCAGCAGCCAACCGGGACTCACCGAGCAGTTCTTC. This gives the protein CASSQPGLTEQFF.

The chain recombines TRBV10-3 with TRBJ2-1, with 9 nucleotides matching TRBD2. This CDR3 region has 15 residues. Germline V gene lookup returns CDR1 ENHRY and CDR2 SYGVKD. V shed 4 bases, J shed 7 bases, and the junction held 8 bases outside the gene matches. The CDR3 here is CAISGGSGSRNEQFF. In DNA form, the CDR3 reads TGTGCCATCAGTGGAGGTAGCGGGAGTAGGAATGAGCAGTTCTTC.

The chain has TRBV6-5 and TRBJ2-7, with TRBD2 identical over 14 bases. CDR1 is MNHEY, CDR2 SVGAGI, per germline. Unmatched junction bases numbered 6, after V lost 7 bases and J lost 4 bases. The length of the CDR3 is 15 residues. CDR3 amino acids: CASTNGLAGGYEQYF. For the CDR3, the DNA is TGTGCCAGCACTAACGGACTAGCGGGAGGTTACGAGCAGTACTTC.

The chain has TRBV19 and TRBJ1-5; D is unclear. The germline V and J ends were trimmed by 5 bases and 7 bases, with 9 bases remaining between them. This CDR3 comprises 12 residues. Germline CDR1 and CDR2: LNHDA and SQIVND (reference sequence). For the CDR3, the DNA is TGTGCCAGTAGTGGGCTTCGGCAGCCCCAGCATTTT. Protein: CASSGLRQPQHF.

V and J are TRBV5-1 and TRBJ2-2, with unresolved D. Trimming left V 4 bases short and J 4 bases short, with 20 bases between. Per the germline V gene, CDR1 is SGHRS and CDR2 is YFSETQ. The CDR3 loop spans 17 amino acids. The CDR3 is CASSLPSHGTTTGELFF. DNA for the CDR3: TGCGCCAGCAGCCTACCCTCTCACGGTACAACCACCGGGGAGCTGTTTTTT.